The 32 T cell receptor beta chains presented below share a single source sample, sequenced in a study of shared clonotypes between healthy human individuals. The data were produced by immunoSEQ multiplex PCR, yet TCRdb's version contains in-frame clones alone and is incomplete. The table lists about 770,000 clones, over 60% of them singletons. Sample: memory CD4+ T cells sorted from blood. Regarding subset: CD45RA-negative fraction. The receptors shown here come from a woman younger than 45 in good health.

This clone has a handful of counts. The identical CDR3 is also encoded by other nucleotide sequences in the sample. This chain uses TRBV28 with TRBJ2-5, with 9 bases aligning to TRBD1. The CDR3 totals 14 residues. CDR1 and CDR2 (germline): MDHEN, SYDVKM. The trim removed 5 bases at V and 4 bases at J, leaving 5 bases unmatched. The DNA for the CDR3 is TGTGCCAGCAGTCCAGGACAGGGGAGAGAGACCCAGTACTTC. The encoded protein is CASSPGQGRETQYF.

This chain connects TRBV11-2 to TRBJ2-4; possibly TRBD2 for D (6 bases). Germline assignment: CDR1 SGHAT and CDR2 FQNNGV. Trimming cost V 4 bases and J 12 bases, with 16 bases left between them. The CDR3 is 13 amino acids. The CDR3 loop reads CASSSHLALHQYF. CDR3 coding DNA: TGTGCCAGCAGCTCACACCTAGCGCTCCATCAGTACTTC. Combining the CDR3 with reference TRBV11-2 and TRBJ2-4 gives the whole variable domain EAGVAQSPRYKIIEKRQSVAFWCNPISGHATLYWYQQILGQGPKLLIQFQNNGVVDDSQLPKDRFSAERLKGVDSTLKIQPAKLEDSAVYLCASSSHLALHQYFGAGTRLSVL.

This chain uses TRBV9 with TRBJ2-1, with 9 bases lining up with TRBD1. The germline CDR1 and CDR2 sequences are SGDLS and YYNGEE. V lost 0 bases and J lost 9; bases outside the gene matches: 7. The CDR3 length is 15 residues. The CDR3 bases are TGTGCCAGCAGCGTAGAAGGGACAGGGATTAGTGAGCAGTTCTTC. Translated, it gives CASSVEGTGISEQFF.

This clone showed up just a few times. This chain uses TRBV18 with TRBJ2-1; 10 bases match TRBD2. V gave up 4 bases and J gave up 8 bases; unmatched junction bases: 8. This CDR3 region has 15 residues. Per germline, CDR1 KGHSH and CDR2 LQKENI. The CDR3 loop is CASSQEREGIDEQFF. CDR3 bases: TGTGCCAGCTCACAGGAGCGGGAGGGTATAGATGAGCAGTTCTTC.

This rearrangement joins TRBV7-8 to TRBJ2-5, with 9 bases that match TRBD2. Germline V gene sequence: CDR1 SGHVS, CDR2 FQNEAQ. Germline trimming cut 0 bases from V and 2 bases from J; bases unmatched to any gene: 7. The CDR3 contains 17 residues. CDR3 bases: TGTGCCAGCAGCTTAGCCCGCGGACTAGCGAGTCAAGAGACCCAGTACTTC. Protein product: CASSLARGLASQETQYF. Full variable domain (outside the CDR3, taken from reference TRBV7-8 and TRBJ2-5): GAGVSQSPRYKVAKRGQDVALRCDPISGHVSLFWYQQALGQGPEFLTYFQNEAQLDKSGLPSDRFFAERPEGSVSTLKIQRTQQEDSAVYLCASSLARGLASQETQYFGPGTRLLVL.

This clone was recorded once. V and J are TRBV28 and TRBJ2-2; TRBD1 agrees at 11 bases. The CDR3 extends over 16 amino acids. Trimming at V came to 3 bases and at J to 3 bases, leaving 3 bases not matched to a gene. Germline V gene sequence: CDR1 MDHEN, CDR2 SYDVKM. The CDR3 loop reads CASSFGQGADTGELFF. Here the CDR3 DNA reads TGTGCCAGCAGTTTCGGACAGGGGGCAGACACCGGGGAGCTGTTTTTT.

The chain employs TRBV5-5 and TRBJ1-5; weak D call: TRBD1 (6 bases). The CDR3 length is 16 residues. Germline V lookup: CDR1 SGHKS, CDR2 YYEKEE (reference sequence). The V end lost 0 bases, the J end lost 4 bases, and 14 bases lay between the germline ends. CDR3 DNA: TGTGCCAGCAGCTTGGCCGGAGGGGGTTATAATCAGCCCCAGCATTTT. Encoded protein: CASSLAGGGYNQPQHF.

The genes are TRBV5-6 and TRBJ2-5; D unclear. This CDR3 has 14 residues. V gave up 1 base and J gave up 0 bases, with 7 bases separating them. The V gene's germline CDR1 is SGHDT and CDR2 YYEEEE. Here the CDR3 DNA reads TGTGCCAGCAGCTTGAGGTCTGACCAAGAGACCCAGTACTTC. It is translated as CASSLRSDQETQYF.

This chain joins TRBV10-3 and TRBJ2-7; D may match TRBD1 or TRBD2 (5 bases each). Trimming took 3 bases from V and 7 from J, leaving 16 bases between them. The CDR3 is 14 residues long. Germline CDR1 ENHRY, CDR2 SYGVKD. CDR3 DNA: TGTGCCATCAGTGACCCAGGGAGAACGGGAGAGCAGTACTTC. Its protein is CAISDPGRTGEQYF.

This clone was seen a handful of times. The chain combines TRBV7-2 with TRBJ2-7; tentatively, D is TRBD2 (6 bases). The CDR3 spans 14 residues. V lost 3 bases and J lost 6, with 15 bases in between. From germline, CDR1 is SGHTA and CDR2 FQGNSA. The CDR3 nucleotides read TGTGCCAGCAGCTTCTTACCGGGAGAGGGCGAGCAGTACTTC. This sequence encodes CASSFLPGEGEQYF.

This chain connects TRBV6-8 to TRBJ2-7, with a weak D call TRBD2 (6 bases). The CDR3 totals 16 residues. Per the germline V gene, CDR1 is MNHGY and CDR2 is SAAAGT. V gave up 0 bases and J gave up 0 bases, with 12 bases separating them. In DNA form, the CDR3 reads TGTGCCAGCAGTTACTCGGAAGTGGGAGGCTCCTACGAGCAGTACTTC. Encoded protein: CASSYSEVGGSYEQYF.

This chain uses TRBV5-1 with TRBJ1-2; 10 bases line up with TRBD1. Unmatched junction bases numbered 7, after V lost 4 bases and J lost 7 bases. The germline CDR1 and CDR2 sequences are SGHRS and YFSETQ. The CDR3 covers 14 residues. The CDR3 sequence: CASSPGTGAVGYTF. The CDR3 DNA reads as TGCGCCAGCAGCCCCGGGACAGGGGCGGTTGGCTACACCTTC.

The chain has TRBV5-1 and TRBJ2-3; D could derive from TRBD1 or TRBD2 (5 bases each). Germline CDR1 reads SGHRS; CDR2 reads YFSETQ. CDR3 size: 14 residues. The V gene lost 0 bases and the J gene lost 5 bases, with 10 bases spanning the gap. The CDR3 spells CASSLGEGKDTQYF. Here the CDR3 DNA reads TGCGCCAGCAGCTTGGGTGAGGGGAAAGATACGCAGTATTTT.

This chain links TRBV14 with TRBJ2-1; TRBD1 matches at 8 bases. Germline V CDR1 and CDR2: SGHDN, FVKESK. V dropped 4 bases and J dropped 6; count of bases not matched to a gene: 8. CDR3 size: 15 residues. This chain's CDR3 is CASSRRQGLFNEQFF. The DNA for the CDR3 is TGTGCCAGCAGCCGGAGACAGGGGCTTTTCAATGAGCAGTTCTTC.

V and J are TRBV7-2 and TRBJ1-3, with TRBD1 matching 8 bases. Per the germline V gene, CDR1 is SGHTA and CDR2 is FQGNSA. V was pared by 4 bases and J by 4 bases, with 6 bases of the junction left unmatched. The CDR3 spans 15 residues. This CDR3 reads CASSSYRGAGNTIYF. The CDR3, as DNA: TGTGCCAGCAGCTCCTACAGGGGGGCAGGAAACACCATATATTTT.

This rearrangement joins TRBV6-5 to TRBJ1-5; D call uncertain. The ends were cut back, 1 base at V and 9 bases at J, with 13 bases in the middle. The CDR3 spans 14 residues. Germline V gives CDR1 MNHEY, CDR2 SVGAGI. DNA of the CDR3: TGTGCCAGCAGTTACTTCCAGGAAAAATTGCCCCAGCATTTT. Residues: CASSYFQEKLPQHF.

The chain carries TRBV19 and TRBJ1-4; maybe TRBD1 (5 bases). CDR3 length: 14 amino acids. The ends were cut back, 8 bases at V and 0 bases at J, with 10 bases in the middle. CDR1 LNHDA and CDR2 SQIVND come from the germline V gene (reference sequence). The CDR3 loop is CASGETATNEKLFF. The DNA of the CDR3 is TGTGCCAGTGGGGAGACAGCAACTAATGAAAAACTGTTTTTT.

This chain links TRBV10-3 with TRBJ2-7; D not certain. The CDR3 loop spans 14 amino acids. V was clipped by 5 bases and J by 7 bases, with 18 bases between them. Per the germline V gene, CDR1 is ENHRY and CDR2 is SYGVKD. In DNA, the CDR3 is TGTGCCATCAGTCCCGAGACCTGGGCGGTGGAGCAGTACTTC. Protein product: CAISPETWAVEQYF.

Here the CDR3 reads CASSDSGLSAEAFF. The CDR3 DNA sequence: TGTGCCAGCAGTGATTCTGGGCTTAGCGCTGAAGCTTTCTTT. The chain has TRBV2 and TRBJ1-1; D is ambiguous. Germline loops: CDR1 SNHLY, CDR2 FYNNEI. The V and J ends lost 3 bases and 6 bases respectively, with 14 bases between them. The CDR3 totals 14 residues. Full variable domain (missing parts from reference TRBV2 and TRBJ1-1): EPEVTQTPSHQVTQMGQEVILRCVPISNHLYFYWYRQILGQKVEFLVSFYNNEISEKSEIFDDQFSVERPDGSNFTLKIRSTKLEDSAMYFCASSDSGLSAEAFFGQGTRLTVV.

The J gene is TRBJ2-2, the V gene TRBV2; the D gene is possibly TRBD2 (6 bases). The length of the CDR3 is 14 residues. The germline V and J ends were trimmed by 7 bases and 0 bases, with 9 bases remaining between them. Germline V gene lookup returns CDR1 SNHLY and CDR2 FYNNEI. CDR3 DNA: TGTGCCAGCAATTGGGACTCGAACACCGGGGAGCTGTTTTTT. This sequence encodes CASNWDSNTGELFF.

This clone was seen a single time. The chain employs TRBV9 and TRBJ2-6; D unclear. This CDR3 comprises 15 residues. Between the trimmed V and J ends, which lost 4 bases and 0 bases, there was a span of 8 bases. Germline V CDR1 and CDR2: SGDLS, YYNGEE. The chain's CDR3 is CASSRAVSGANVLTF. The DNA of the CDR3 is TGTGCCAGCAGCCGAGCAGTCTCTGGGGCCAACGTCCTGACTTTC. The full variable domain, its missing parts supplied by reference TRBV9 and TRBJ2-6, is DSGVTQTPKHLITATGQRVTLRCSPRSGDLSVYWYQQSLDQGLQFLIQYYNGEERAKGNILERFSAQQFPDLHSELNLSSLELGDSALYFCASSRAVSGANVLTFGAGSRLTVL.

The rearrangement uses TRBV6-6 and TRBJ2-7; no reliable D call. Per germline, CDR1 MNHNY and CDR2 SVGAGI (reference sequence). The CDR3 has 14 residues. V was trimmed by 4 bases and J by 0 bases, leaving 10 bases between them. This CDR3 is CASSSPGYSYEQYF. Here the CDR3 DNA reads TGTGCCAGCAGTTCACCGGGTTACTCCTACGAGCAGTACTTC.

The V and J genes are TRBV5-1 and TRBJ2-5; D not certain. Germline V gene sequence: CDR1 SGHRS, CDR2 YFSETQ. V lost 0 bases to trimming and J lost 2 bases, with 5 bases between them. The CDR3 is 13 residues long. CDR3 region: CASSLDLQETQYF. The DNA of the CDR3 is TGCGCCAGCAGCTTGGACTTACAAGAGACCCAGTACTTC.

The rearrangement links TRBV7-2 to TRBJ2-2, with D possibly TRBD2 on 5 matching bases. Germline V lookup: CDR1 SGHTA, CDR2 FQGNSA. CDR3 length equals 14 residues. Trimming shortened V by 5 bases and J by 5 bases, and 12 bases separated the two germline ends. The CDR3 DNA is TGTGCCAGCAGCCGGAGGACTGGAACCGGGGAGCTGTTTTTT. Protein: CASSRRTGTGELFF. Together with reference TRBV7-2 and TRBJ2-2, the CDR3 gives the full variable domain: GAGVSQSPSNKVTEKGKDVELRCDPISGHTALYWYRQSLGQGLEFLIYFQGNSAPDKSGLPSDRFSAERTGGSVSTLTIQRTQQEDSAVYLCASSRRTGTGELFFGEGSRLTVL.

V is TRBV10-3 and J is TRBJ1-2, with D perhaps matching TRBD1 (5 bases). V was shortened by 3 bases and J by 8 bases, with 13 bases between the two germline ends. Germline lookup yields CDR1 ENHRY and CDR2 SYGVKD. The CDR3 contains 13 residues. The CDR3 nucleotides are TGTGCCATCAGTGATTCCCAGGGTGGCGGCTACACCTTC. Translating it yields CAISDSQGGGYTF.

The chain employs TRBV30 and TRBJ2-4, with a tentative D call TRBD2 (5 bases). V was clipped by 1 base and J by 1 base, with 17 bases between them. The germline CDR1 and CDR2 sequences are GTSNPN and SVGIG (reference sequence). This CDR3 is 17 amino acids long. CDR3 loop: CAWSAYRDSAAKNIQYF. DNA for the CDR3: TGTGCCTGGAGTGCATACCGGGATTCTGCGGCCAAAAACATTCAGTACTTC.

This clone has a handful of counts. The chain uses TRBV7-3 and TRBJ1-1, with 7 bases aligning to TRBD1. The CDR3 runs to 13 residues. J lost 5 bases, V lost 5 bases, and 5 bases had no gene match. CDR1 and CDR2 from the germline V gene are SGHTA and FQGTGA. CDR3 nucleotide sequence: TGTGCCAGCAGCATACAGACAGGGACTGAAGCTTTCTTT. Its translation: CASSIQTGTEAFF.

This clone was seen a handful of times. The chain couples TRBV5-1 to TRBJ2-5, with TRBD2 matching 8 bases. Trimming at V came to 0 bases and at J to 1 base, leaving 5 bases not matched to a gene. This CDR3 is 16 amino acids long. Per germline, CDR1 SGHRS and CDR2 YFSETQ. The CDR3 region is CASSLARGGPQETQYF. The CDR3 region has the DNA TGCGCCAGCAGCTTGGCCCGGGGGGGACCCCAAGAGACCCAGTACTTC.

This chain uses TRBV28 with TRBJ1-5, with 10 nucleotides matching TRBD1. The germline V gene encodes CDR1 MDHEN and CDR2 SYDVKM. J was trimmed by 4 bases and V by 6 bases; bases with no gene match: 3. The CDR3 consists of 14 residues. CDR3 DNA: TGTGCCAGCAGCCCGGGACAGGGGAATCAGCCCCAGCATTTT. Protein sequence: CASSPGQGNQPQHF.

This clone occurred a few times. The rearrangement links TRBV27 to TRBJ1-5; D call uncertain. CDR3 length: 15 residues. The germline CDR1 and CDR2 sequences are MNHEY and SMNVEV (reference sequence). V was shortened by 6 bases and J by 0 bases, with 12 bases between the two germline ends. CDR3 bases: TGTGCCAGCAGCCTAACCAGGCATAGCAATCAGCCCCAGCATTTT. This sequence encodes CASSLTRHSNQPQHF.

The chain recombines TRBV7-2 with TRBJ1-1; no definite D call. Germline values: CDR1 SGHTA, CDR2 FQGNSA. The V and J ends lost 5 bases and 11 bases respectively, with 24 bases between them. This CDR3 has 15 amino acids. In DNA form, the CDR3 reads TGTGCCAGCAGCCCCGACATGGTGGGAGTGACCGGTGCTTTCTTT. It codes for CASSPDMVGVTGAFF.

The CDR3 here is CASSLLSGAQPQHF. The CDR3 DNA is TGTGCCAGCAGTTTATTATCGGGGGCCCAGCCCCAGCATTTT. The chain links TRBV28 to TRBJ1-5; possibly TRBD1 for D (6 bases). This CDR3 is 14 amino acids long. CDR1 is MDHEN, CDR2 SYDVKM, per germline. Trimming removed 1 base from V and 7 bases from J, with 11 bases in between.